These 2 T cell receptor beta chains came from one sample sequenced in a study of a mutant IDH1 vaccine in newly diagnosed glioma. Only in-frame clones appear in the TCRdb table, and some are missing; sequencing was by immunoSEQ multiplex PCR. The sample lists roughly 21,000 clones; roughly 83% were seen once. Their antigens remain unidentified. Time point meaning: week 47, end of study. Vaccination used 300 ug of mutant IDH1 20-mer peptide per dose, with topical imiquimod. Here the sequenced sample was PBMCs, taken from a glioma patient whose treatment included an IDH1 peptide vaccine. The receptors here all came from a man in his forties with glioma.

This chain joins TRBV6-5 and TRBJ1-3; no definite D call. The germline V gene encodes CDR1 MNHEY and CDR2 SVGAGI. This CDR3 comprises 13 residues. V was shortened by 6 bases and J by 3 bases, with 9 bases between the two germline ends. The CDR3 reads CASRVPLGNTIYF. CDR3 coding DNA: TGTGCCAGCAGGGTACCCCTTGGAAACACCATATATTTT.

Comments on this clone: The junction departs from germline at one end; a sequencing error may be responsible. V and J are TRBV19 and TRBJ2-7; unclear D gene. The CDR3 is made up of 13 amino acids. CDR1 and CDR2 from the germline V gene are LNHDA and SQIVND (reference sequence). The CDR3 DNA reads TGTGCCAGTAGTATAGGTCACTCCCACGAGCAGTACTTC. Protein product: CASSIGHSHEQYF.